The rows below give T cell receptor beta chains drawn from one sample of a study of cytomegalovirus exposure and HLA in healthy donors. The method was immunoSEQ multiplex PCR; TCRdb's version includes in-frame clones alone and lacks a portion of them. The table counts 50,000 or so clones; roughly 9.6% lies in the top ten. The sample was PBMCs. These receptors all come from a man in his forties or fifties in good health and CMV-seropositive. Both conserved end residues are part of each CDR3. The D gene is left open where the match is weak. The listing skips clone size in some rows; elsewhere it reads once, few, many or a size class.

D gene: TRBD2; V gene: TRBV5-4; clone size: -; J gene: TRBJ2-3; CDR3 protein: CASSPPGLAGGRNTQYF; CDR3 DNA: TGTGCCAGCAGCCCTCCGGGACTAGCGGGAGGGAGGAATACGCAGTATTTT
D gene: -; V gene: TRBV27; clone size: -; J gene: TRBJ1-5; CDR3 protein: CASSLSGGYNQPQHF; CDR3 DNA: TGTGCCAGCAGTTTATCGGGGGGGTACAATCAGCCCCAGCATTTT
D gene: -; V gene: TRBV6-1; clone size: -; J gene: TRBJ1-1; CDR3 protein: CASTKNTEAFF; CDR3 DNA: TGTGCCAGCACCAAGAACACTGAAGCTTTCTTT
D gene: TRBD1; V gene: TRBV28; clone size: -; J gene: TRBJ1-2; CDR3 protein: CASSSAGTVYTF; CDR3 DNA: TGTGCCAGCAGTTCTGCGGGGACAGTCTACACCTTC
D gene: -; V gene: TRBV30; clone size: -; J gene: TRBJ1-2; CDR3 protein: CAWSREYGYTF; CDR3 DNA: TGTGCCTGGAGCAGGGAATATGGCTACACCTTC
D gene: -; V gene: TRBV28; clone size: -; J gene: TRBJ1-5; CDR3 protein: CASSLEHGGQPQHF; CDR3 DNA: TGTGCCAGCAGTTTAGAACACGGGGGGCAGCCCCAGCATTTT
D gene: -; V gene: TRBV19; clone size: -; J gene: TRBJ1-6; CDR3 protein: CASSRTSGNNSPLHF; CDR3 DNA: TGTGCCAGTAGTAGAACGTCGGGAAATAATTCACCCCTCCACTTT
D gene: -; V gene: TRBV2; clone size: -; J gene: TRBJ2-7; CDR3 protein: CASSEAGRSAGTYEQYF; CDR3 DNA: TGTGCCAGCAGTGAAGCGGGGAGGTCGGCGGGGACGTACGAGCAGTACTTC
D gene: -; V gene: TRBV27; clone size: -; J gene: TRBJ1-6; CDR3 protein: CASSLARGGTNSPLHF; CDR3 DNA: TGTGCCAGCAGTTTAGCCAGGGGAGGGACTAATTCACCCCTCCACTTT
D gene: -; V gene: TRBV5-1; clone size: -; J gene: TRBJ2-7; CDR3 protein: CASRSLAGSYEQYF; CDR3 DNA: TGCGCCAGCAGGTCCCTCGCGGGGAGCTACGAGCAGTACTTC
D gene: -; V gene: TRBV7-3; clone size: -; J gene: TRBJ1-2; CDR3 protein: CASSRTGGEYVYTF; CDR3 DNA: TGTGCCAGCAGCCGCACGGGGGGGGAGTATGTCTACACCTTC
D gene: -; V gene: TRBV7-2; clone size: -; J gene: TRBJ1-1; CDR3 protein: CASSLDRRLSGAFF; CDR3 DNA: TGTGCCAGCAGCTTAGACAGACGGCTCAGTGGGGCTTTCTTT
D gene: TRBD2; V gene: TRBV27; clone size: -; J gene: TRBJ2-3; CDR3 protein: CASSFSGRNMQYF; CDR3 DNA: TGTGCCAGCAGCTTTAGCGGGAGGAATATGCAGTATTTT
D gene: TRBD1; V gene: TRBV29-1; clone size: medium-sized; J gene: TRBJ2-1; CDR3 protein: CSVVPYLGTGGNEQFF; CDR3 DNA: TGCAGCGTCGTCCCTTACCTCGGGACAGGGGGCAATGAGCAGTTCTTC
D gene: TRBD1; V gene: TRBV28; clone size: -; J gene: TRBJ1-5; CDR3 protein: CASRLRAPGQWGQPQHF; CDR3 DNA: TGTGCCAGCAGACTAAGGGCGCCGGGACAGTGGGGTCAGCCCCAGCATTTT
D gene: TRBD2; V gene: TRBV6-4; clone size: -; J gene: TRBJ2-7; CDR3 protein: CASPSGGFYEQYF; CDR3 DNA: TGTGCCAGCCCCTCGGGAGGGTTCTACGAGCAGTACTTC
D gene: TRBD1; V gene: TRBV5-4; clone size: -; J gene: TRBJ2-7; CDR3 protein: CASSLSGTGAYEQYF; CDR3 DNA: TGTGCCAGCAGCTTGTCCGGGACAGGGGCCTACGAGCAGTACTTC
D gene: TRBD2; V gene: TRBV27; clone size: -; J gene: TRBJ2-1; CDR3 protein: CASSPSTGGNNEQFF; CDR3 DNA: TGTGCCAGCAGTCCATCGACGGGGGGGAACAATGAGCAGTTCTTC
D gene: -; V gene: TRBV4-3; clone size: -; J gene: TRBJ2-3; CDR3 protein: CASSQVLGGRTDTQYF; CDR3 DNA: TGCGCCAGCAGCCAAGTTTTGGGAGGCCGCACAGATACGCAGTATTTT
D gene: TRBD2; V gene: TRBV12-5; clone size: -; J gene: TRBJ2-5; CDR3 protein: CASGLQGGTETQYF; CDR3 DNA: TGTGCTAGTGGTTTGCAGGGAGGGACGGAGACCCAGTACTTC
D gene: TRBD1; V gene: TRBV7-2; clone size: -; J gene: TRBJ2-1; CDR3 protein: CASSSDRGRNEQFF; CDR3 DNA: TGTGCCAGCAGCTCGGACAGGGGGAGGAATGAGCAGTTCTTC
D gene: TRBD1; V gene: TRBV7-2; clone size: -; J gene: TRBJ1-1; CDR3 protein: CASSPRQGRTFF; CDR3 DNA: TGTGCCAGCAGCCCCAGACAGGGTCGAACTTTCTTT
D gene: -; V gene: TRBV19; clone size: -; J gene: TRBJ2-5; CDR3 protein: CASSIQNRQETQYF; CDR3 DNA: TGTGCCAGTAGTATACAGAACAGACAAGAGACCCAGTACTTC
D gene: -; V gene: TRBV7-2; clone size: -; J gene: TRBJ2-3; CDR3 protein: CASSSPRGGGNTQYF; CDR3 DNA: TGTGCCAGCAGCTCCCCCCGGGGAGGGGGGAATACGCAGTATTTT
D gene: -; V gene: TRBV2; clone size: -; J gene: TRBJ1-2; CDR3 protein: CASSPGYYGYTF; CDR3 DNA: TGTGCCAGCAGCCCGGGGTACTATGGCTACACCTTC
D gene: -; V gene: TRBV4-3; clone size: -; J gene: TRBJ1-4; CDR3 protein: CASSQDYLANEKLFF; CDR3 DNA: TGCGCCAGCAGCCAAGATTACCTAGCTAATGAAAAACTGTTTTTT